The T cell receptor (beta chain) under discussion was sequenced for a study of cytomegalovirus exposure and HLA in healthy donors. This clone was seen a handful of times. What it binds is unknown. This CDR3 contains 14 residues. Trimming removed 6 bases from V and 5 bases from J; junction bases left unmatched: 9. From germline, CDR1 is MNHEY and CDR2 SMNVEV (reference sequence). The PCR had 60 Vbeta and 13 Jbeta primers. The assay was immunoSEQ multiplex PCR, and TCRdb's table has in-frame clones only and misses some. The sample contains some 140,000 clones, more than 75% of which appear only once. Study-level findings and limits: Segments of the TCR beta V type were, in most cases, productive about 87% or about 30% of the time in an earlier analysis. Analyses of presence/absence relied on an assumption of roughly uniform sequencing depth across donors.

The chain is built from TRBV27 and TRBJ2-7, with 8 bases aligning to TRBD1. The receptor comes from a woman between 50 and 59 years old in good health and CMV-seropositive. The specimen was PBMCs. CDR3 protein: CASRSGGEINEQYF. DNA for the CDR3: TGTGCCAGCAGGTCAGGGGGCGAAATAAACGAGCAGTACTTC.